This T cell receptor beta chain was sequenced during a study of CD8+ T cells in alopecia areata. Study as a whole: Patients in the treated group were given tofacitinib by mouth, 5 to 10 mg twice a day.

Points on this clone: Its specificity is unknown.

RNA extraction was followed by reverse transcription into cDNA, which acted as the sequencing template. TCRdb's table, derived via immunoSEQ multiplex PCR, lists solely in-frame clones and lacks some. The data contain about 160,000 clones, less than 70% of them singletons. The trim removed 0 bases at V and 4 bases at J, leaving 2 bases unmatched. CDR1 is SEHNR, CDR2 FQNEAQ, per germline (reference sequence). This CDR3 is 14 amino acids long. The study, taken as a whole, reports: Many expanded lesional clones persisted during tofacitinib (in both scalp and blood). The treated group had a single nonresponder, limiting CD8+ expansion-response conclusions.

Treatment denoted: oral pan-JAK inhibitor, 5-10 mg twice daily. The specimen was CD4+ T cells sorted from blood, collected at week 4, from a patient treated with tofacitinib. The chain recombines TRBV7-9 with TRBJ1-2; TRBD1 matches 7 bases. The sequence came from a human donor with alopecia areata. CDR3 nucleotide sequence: TGTGCCAGCAGCTTAGCGGGACAGCTCTATGGCTACACCTTC. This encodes CASSLAGQLYGYTF.